This TCR beta chain was captured by sequencing in a study of T cell responses to AZD1222 COVID-19 vaccine. The study, taken as a whole, reports: The study found vaccine-associated CD4 TCRs spanning spike, dominant at 160-218 and 743-854. Regions left unmutated in variants are reportedly the target of nearly half of spike-specific TCRs.

Trimming took 5 bases from V and 12 from J, leaving 17 bases between them. This CDR3 contains 12 residues. Per germline, CDR1 SEHNR and CDR2 FQNEAQ (reference sequence). Assay: immunoSEQ multiplex PCR; the TCRdb copy retains only in-frame clones and omits some. Among approximately 100,000 clones listed, over 75% were seen once. Concerning this clone: Its antigen is unidentified.

The rearrangement uses TRBV7-9 and TRBJ2-7; a weak D match, TRBD2 (6 bases). The source is an adult in good health. Sequenced here: peripheral blood, sampled on day 0 of AZD1222 vaccination. The CDR3 coding sequence is TGTGCCAGCAGCCCGTGGGGGGACCGGGGGTACTTC. It yields the protein CASSPWGDRGYF.